The rows below give T cell receptor beta chains drawn from one sample of a study of blood T cell repertoires in COVID-19. Profiling relied on immunoSEQ multiplex PCR, and the TCRdb table lists in-frame clones only, not all of them. This table has fewer than 350,000 clones, approximately 90% appearing once. Sequenced input: PBMCs or T cells enriched from blood (not recorded which). The receptor set was obtained from a woman in her 30s with acute COVID-19. Both conserved end residues are part of each CDR3. The order of the fields is V gene, J gene, clone size, CDR3 protein. Rows may omit the clone size; those that give it use once, few, many or a size class.

>TRBV3-1/TRBV3-2|TRBJ1-2|-
CASSLTGYKDGYTF
>TRBV10-3|TRBJ2-7|-
CAISVLTTSGVSYEQYF
>TRBV21-1|TRBJ2-1|-
CASSQRREVWHEQFF
>TRBV28|TRBJ1-5|-
CASSIENWAGNGNQPQHF
>TRBV11-2|TRBJ2-1|many
CASSLDWTANNEQFF
>TRBV7-9|TRBJ2-2|-
CASSLRGGGRNTGELFF
>TRBV6-5|TRBJ1-3|-
CASSYGDRSSGNTIYF
>TRBV7-3|TRBJ2-7|once
CASSSGLGCYEQYF
>TRBV2|TRBJ1-5|-
CASSETGRANQPQHF
>TRBV6-1|TRBJ2-7|-
CASSEARSYEQYF
>TRBV9|TRBJ1-1|-
CASSVRDRVGTEAFF
>TRBV7-2|TRBJ2-7|-
CASSPPAGPSYEQYF
>TRBV28|TRBJ2-1|-
CASSGQGASPYNEQFF
>TRBV28|TRBJ2-5|-
CASSLRTSGRAYHF
>TRBV3-1/TRBV3-2|TRBJ1-4|-
CASSQDQGKLFF
>TRBV7-6|TRBJ2-1|-
CASSGPGTSGRGFYNEQFF
>TRBV28|TRBJ1-4|once
CASSLGQGNEKLFF
>TRBV4-1|TRBJ1-5|-
CASSQDWGVNQPQHF
>TRBV18|TRBJ1-2|-
CASSPENYGYTF
>TRBV6-4|TRBJ2-6|few
CASSESSGVSGANVLTF
>TRBV7-2|TRBJ2-3|-
CASSSSYTDTQYF
>TRBV28|TRBJ1-5|-
CASSPYQGQGWGQPQHF